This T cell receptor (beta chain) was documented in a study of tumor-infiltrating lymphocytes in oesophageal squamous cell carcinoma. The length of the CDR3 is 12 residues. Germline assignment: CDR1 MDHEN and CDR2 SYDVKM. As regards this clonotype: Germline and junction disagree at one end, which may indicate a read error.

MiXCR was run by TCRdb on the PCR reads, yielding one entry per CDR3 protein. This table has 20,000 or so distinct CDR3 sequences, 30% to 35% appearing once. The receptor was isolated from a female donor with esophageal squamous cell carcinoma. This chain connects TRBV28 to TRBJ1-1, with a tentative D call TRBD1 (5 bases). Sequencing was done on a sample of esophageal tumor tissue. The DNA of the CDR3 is TGTGCCAGCCGGGACTTAAATTCACCCCCCCACTTT. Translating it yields CASRDLNSPPHF.